These T cell receptor beta chains were read from a single sample in a study of blood T cell repertoires in COVID-19. TCRdb's copy holds only in-frame clones and misses some; the assay was immunoSEQ multiplex PCR. The table shows 14,000 or so clones, with 83% occurring only once. Sequenced material: peripheral blood. The receptor set was obtained from a woman aged 55-75 years with acute or convalescent COVID-19. Each CDR3 is given with its conserved first and last residue. The D gene is left open where the match is weak. Some rows mark clone size as missing; the rest say once, few, many or name a class of expanded clone.

J gene,V gene,D gene,clone size,CDR3 protein,CDR3 DNA
TRBJ2-5,TRBV4-3,.,few,CASSQDLHRWKETQYF,TGCGCCAGCAGCCAAGATCTTCACAGGTGGAAAGAGACCCAGTACTTC
TRBJ1-2,TRBV16,.,.,CASSHPRAGSEGYTF,TGTGCCAGCAGCCATCCCCGGGCAGGGTCGGAAGGCTACACCTTC
TRBJ1-1,TRBV7-9,TRBD1,.,CASSAGQGANTEAFF,TGTGCCAGCAGTGCGGGACAGGGGGCGAACACTGAAGCTTTCTTT
TRBJ2-1,TRBV28,TRBD2,once,CASRGLAGGRRSNEQFF,TGTGCCAGCAGAGGACTAGCGGGAGGGCGCAGGAGTAATGAGCAGTTCTTC
TRBJ2-1,TRBV5-4,.,.,CASSLGLAVHNNEQFF,TGTGCCAGCAGCTTGGGGCTCGCCGTCCACAACAATGAGCAGTTCTTC
TRBJ2-1,TRBV6-5,TRBD2,.,CASSSGVAGGREQFF,TGTGCCAGCAGCTCCGGGGTAGCGGGAGGTCGGGAGCAGTTCTTC
TRBJ1-3,TRBV5-1,.,.,CASSLAVGISGNTIYF,TGCGCCAGCAGCTTGGCCGTCGGGATCTCTGGAAACACCATATATTTT
TRBJ1-1,TRBV4-1,TRBD1,once,CASSQDMGGTERLEAFF,TGCGCCAGCAGCCAAGATATGGGCGGGACAGAGCGCCTCGAAGCTTTCTTT
TRBJ2-5,TRBV15,TRBD2,.,CATSLGLADQETQYF,TGTGCCACCAGCCTGGGACTAGCGGATCAAGAGACCCAGTACTTC
TRBJ2-1,TRBV21-1,.,.,CASSKGGRGSYNEQFF,TGTGCCAGCAGCAAAGGGGGCAGGGGCTCCTACAATGAGCAGTTCTTC